This section outlines one T cell receptor beta chain sequence together with its context. The antigen remains undetermined. This entry belongs to a study of Graves' ophthalmopathy and Graves' hyperthyroidism. Study-wide points: With roughly 65% sensitivity and roughly 72% specificity, the model predicted ophthalmopathy progression. Blood repertoires reportedly contained most expanded thyroid clonotypes above 0.001 frequency.

The length of the CDR3 is 14 residues. Germline V gene data show CDR1 as SEHNR and CDR2 as FQNEAQ (reference sequence). The J segment lost 12 bases and the V segment lost 5 bases, leaving 9 bases of the junction unmatched. The study recruited hyperthyroidism patients aged 18 to 65 who were newly diagnosed, under 2 months' duration. Reliance was placed on clinical symptoms, serum thyroxine, TRAb, thyroid ultrasound and orbital computed tomography for diagnosis. Amplified TCR beta CDR3 regions were obtained using RNA transcripts as template. HTBI primers were employed in first-round RT-PCR, then a second-round multiplex PCR followed. TCRdb itself ran the multiplex PCR reads through MiXCR, one entry per CDR3 protein. The sample has 450,000 to 600,000 distinct CDR3 sequences, under 45% seen once.

V gene TRBV7-9 combines with J gene TRBJ2-5, with TRBD2 matching over 13 bases. This clonotype originated in an adult man with Graves' hyperthyroidism. The material sequenced was peripheral blood or thyroid tissue (not recorded which). The CDR3 nucleotides read TGTGCCAGCAGCCCCGGGACTAGCGGGGAAAAGAAGTACTTC. It codes for CASSPGTSGEKKYF. Variable domain in full (rest from reference TRBV7-9 and TRBJ2-5): DTGVSQNPRHKITKRGQNVTFRCDPISEHNRLYWYRQTLGQGPEFLTYFQNEAQLEKSRLLSDRFSAERPKGSFSTLEIQRTEQGDSAMYLCASSPGTSGEKKYFGPGTRLLVL.